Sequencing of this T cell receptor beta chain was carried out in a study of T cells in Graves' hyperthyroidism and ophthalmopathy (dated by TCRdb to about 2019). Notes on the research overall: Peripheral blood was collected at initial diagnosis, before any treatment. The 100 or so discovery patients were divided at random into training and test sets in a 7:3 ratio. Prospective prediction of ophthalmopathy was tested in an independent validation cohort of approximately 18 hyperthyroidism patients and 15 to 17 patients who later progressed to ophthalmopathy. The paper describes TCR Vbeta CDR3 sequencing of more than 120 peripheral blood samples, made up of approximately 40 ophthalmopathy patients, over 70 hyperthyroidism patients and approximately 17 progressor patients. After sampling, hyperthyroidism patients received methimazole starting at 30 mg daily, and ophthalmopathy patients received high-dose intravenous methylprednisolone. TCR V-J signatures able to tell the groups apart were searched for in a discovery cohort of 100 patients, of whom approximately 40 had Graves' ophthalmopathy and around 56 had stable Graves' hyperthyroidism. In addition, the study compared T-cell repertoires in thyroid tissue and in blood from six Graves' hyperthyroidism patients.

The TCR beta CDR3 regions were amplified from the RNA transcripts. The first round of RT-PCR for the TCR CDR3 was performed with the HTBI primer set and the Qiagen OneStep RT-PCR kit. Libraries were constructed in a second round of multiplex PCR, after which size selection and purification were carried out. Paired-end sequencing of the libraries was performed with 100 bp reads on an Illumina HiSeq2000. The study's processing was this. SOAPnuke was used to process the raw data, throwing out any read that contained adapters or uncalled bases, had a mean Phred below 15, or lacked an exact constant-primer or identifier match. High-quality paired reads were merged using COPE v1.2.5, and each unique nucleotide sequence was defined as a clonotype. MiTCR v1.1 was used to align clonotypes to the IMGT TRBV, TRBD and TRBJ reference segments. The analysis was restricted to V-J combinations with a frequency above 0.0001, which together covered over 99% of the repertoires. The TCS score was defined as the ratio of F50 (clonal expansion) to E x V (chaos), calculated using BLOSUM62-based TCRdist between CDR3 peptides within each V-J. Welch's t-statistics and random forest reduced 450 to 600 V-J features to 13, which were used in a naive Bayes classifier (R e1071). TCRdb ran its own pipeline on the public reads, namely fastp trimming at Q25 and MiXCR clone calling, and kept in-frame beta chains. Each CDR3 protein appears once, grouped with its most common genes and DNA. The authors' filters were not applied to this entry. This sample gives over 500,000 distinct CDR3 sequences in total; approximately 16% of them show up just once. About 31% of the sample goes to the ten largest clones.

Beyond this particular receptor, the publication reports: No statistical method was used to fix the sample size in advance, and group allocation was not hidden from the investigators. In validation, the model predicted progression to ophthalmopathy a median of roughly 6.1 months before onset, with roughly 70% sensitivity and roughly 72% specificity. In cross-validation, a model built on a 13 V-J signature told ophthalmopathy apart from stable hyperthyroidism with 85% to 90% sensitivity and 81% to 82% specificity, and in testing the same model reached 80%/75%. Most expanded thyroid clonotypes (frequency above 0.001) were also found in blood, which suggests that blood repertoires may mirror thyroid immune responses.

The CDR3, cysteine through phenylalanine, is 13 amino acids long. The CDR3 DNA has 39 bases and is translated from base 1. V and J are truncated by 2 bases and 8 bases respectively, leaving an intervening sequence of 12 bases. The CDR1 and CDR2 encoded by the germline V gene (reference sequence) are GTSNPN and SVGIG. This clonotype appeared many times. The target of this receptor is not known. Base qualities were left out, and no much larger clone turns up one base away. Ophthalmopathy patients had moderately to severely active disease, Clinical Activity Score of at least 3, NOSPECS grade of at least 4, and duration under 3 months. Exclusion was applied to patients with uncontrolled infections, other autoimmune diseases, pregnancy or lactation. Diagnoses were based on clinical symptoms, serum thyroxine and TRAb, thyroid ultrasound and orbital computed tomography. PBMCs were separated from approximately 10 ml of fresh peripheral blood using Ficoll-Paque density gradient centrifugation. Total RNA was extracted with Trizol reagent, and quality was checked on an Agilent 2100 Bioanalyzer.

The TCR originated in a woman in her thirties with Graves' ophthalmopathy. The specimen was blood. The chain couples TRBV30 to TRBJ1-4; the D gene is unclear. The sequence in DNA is TGTGCCTGGAGTCCTGAGGCCCGAGAAAAACTGTTTTTT. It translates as CAWSPEAREKLFF.